The TCR beta chain under discussion was sequenced for a study of OX40 agonist ivuxolimab in advanced cancers. With autoimmune disease history or systemic immunosuppression, patients were excluded. Clones were sequenced by immunoSEQ multiplex PCR, and TCRdb holds only the in-frame ones, with some missing. Altogether fewer than 65,000 clones are present, over 80% being singletons, with the ten largest covering under 2.5%. The CDR3 sequence is 13 residues long. The V end was cut by 3 bases, the J end by 5 bases, with 9 bases between. Germline V lookup: CDR1 MDHEN, CDR2 SYDVKM. The receptor comes from an adult with an advanced solid tumor such as melanoma, head and neck, liver or kidney cancer. The sample consisted of CD4+ or CD8+ T cells sorted from blood, taken in a trial of the OX40 agonist ivuxolimab. The chain couples TRBV28 to TRBJ2-3; D unresolved. In nucleotides, the CDR3 is TGTGCCAGCAGTTTCGGCGGCTTAGATACGCAGTATTTT. This codes for CASSFGGLDTQYF.